This paragraph reports one T cell receptor (beta chain). The antigen remains unidentified. V was shortened by 3 bases and J by 1 base, with 12 bases between the two germline ends. CDR3 length: 15 residues. The V gene's germline CDR1 is LGHNA and CDR2 YSLEER. With 60 Vbeta and 13 Jbeta primers, the PCR was carried out. The assay was immunoSEQ multiplex PCR, and TCRdb's table has in-frame clones only and misses some. The table lists tens of thousands of clones, 79% of them singletons. The record originates from a study of cytomegalovirus exposure and HLA in healthy donors. Notes on the study in general: As a later analysis showed, a missense DCLRE1C variant was linked to trimming of TCR beta V- and J-genes. Relative to equally common others, HLA-associated TCR beta chains showed greater clonal expansion in a later analysis.

The chain uses TRBV4-3 and TRBJ2-5; D might be TRBD1 (5 bases). This TCR came from a woman between 35 and 50 years old in good health and CMV-seronegative. The sequenced material came from PBMCs. The CDR3 DNA sequence: TGCGCCAGCAGCCACAGGTGGGGCCCCCAAGAGACCCAGTACTTC. It specifies CASSHRWGPQETQYF.